This TCR beta chain was documented in a study of CD8+ T cells in alopecia areata (dated by TCRdb to 2017 to 2018). As for the study more broadly: Treated patients were enrolled in an open-label pilot trial of oral tofacitinib, 5 to 10 mg twice daily, for moderate-to-severe alopecia areata. Tofacitinib was given for 6 to 18 months, followed by 6 months of follow-up off drug to assess delayed response and recurrence. For the treated patients, the SALT score, which quantifies what percentage of scalp surface area is affected, served as the measure of disease severity. High-throughput TCRbeta sequencing was used to examine T cell clonal expansion in alopecia areata in both the C3H/HeJ mouse model and human patients. Scalp tissue and sorted CD4+ and CD8+ peripheral blood T cells from patchy and totalis/universalis alopecia areata patients and from healthy controls were covered by human TCRbeta sequencing. Patients on tofacitinib were biopsied at baseline and after 4 and 24 weeks of treatment, and several of the patients also had a later scalp biopsy. Scalp clonality was compared across normal scalp (n=4), patchy alopecia areata scalp (n=8), and alopecia totalis/universalis scalp (n=8). RNA came from the PAXgene miRNA kit for fixed scalp, the miRNeasy kit for PBMCs, and the RNeasy kit for mouse skin. Amplification of TCRbeta CDR3 regions was done by immunoSEQ multiplex PCR using 35 Vbeta forward primers and 13 Jbeta reverse primers. Broader findings and caveats from the paper: The treated cohort was small, with a single nonresponder, so links between baseline CD8+ expansion and response need larger studies. Scalp clonality and the number of expanded CD8+ clones among the top 100 scalp clones were significantly decreased by tofacitinib. During tofacitinib treatment, many expanded lesional clones remained in scalp and blood, and this persistence may partly explain relapse after treatment is stopped. Resident alphabeta T cells in normal human skin are also sequenced, complicating scalp TCR repertoire analysis, unlike mouse skin dominated by gammadelta T cells. Compared with mice, TCR sequences shared between patients were less clear, possibly partly because of HLA diversity across the patient population. Higher clonality and more expanded CD8+ clones were observed in lesional scalp than in normal scalp, particularly in alopecia totalis/universalis, a finding suggestive of antigenic drive.

Library preparation used the immunoSEQ multiplex PCR assay. For TCR sequencing, RNA was extracted from every sample and reverse transcribed into cDNA to serve as template. First-strand cDNA was synthesized with SuperScript III using a 2:1 mix of oligo-dT and random hexamers. A synthetic immune receptor repertoire was used to measure amplification bias, and any remaining bias was corrected computationally. Turning to the authors' computational methods: After raw reads were preprocessed to remove errors, the CDR3 was defined following IMGT conventions as running from the conserved cysteine to phenylalanine. Clonality was computed by normalizing Shannon entropy by log2 of the number of productive unique TCRs and subtracting the result from 1. Whether each scalp clone was CD4 or CD8 was inferred by checking scalp TCRbeta sequences against the CD4 and CD8 repertoires from sorted blood. TCRdb mirrors the immuneACCESS table, restricted to in-frame sequences. Some clones are absent from its copies; in checked studies, under half trace to an unresolved V gene, and the reason for the others is unknown. That table gives V, J and clone size, and the DNA gave D and trimming. The table for this sample lists about 120,000 clones; 53% of them were counted only once. The ten largest clones take up roughly 0.5% of the sample.

CDR1 and CDR2 were assigned from the germline V gene (reference sequence) as GTSNPN and SVGIG. From the cysteine up to the phenylalanine, the CDR3 has a length of 12 residues. Of all the DNA, just the CDR3 is kept, 36 bases in frame from base 1. Between the V and J ends, shortened by 1 base and 10 bases respectively, the junction contains 11 bases. Of note for this clone: Its antigen is not yet known. The input lacks base qualities; no much larger clone sits a single base away.

The label giving this sample's time point can be read as: about four weeks on oral tofacitinib. The treatment or condition label of this sample denotes: oral pan-JAK inhibitor, 5-10 mg twice daily. Peripheral blood and lesional scalp punch biopsies were obtained from patients with alopecia areata. PBMCs were isolated by density centrifugation and stained for CD3, CD4 and CD8, and CD4+ and CD8+ T cells were sorted on a FACSAria. This sample comprised CD4+ T cells sorted from blood, obtained at week 4, from a patient treated with tofacitinib. This TCR came from a human donor with alopecia areata. Here the chain combines TRBV30 and TRBJ2-1, with the D segment possibly TRBD1 or TRBD2, each aligning over 5 bases. The DNA sequence follows: TGTGCCTGGAGTGGACTACAGGTAGAGCAGTTCTTC. Its protein reads: CAWSGLQVEQFF.